This T cell receptor beta chain was recorded in a study of T-cell reconstitution after alpha-beta-depleted transplantation in children. The sample holds many counts of this clonotype. The CDR3 spans 15 residues. The V and J ends lost 5 bases and 7 bases respectively, with 18 bases between them. Per germline, CDR1 LNHNV and CDR2 YYDKDF (reference sequence). Preparation of the TCRbeta library was carried out with unique molecular identifiers. TCRdb redid the calling of the PCR reads with MiXCR, one entry per CDR3 protein. The sample shows 490,000 or so distinct CDR3 sequences, under 15% of them seen only once.

The specimen was PBMCs from the stem cell graft donor, collected from the stem cell graft. The V call is TRBV15, the J call TRBJ2-1; D is ambiguous. This receptor was taken from a human donor who donated a stem cell graft to a child with combined immunodeficiency. CDR3 loop: CATSGAGPMRNEQFF. For the CDR3, the DNA is TGTGCCACCAGCGGTGCCGGGCCTATGAGGAATGAGCAGTTCTTC.